These 15 T cell receptor beta chains originate from one sample sequenced in a study of siplizumab effects on memory and regulatory T cells. Profiled with immunoSEQ multiplex PCR; TCRdb holds only in-frame clones, not every one. The profile shows 85,000 to 130,000 clones, around 94% of them singletons. Sequencing input: Tregs sorted from blood. The receptor source for this set is a human donor in good health.

V and J are TRBV21-1 and TRBJ1-1; TRBD1 is the table's D call, not checked against the DNA. TRBV21-1 corresponds to a pseudogene. The CDR3 totals 16 residues. The CDR3 bases are TGTGCCAGCAGCAAACTAAAGGTGACAGGGAGAACTGAAGCTTTCTTT. Amino acids: CASSKLKVTGRTEAFF.

This chain joins TRBV10-3 and TRBJ1-1; D ambiguous. The CDR3 has 14 amino acids. Trimming removed 3 bases from V and 0 bases from J, with 8 bases in between. Germline V CDR1 and CDR2: ENHRY, SYGVKD. The CDR3 spells CAISDKGMNTEAFF. CDR3 nucleotide sequence: TGTGCCATCAGTGATAAGGGTATGAACACTGAAGCTTTCTTT.

The chain has TRBV18 and TRBJ2-6; 7 bases are shared with TRBD1. Germline-derived CDR1 and CDR2 are KGHSH and LQKENI. The CDR3 extends over 17 amino acids. The V gene end was trimmed by 3 bases and the J gene end by 4 bases; junction bases not matched to a gene: 9. This CDR3 is CASSPRTGKLGANVLTF. The CDR3 DNA sequence: TGTGCCAGCTCACCCAGGACAGGAAAATTAGGGGCCAACGTCCTGACTTTC.

The V gene is TRBV28, the J gene TRBJ1-3; D might be TRBD1 (6 bases). CDR1 MDHEN and CDR2 SYDVKM come from the germline V gene. V was trimmed by 6 bases and J by 0 bases, leaving 6 bases between them. CDR3 length: 13 residues. CDR3 in amino acids: CASRGHSGNTIYF. CDR3 DNA sequence: TGTGCCAGCAGGGGACACTCTGGAAACACCATATATTTT.

The CDR3 DNA follows: TGTGCCAGCTCACAAATTCCGGGACTAGCGGGAGGGGACAATGAGCAGTTCTTC. It translates to CASSQIPGLAGGDNEQFF. V gene TRBV18 combines with J gene TRBJ2-1; 16 nucleotides agree with TRBD2. The V gene end was trimmed by 4 bases and the J gene end by 5 bases; junction bases not matched to a gene: 8. The CDR3 runs 18 residues. Per germline, CDR1 KGHSH and CDR2 LQKENI.

This rearrangement joins TRBV5-1 to TRBJ2-3, with 9 positions matching TRBD2. From germline, CDR1 is SGHRS and CDR2 YFSETQ. Germline trimming cut 5 bases from V and 4 bases from J; bases unmatched to any gene: 8. This CDR3 has 15 amino acids. CDR3 region: CASRPGLAFPDTQYF. CDR3 in DNA: TGCGCCAGCAGACCGGGACTAGCATTCCCAGATACGCAGTATTTT.

J is TRBJ2-1 and V is TRBV30, with TRBD2 matching over 13 bases. Germline CDR1 reads GTSNPN; CDR2 reads SVGIG (reference sequence). This CDR3 contains 15 residues. V lost 4 bases and J lost 6; bases outside the gene matches: 6. The CDR3 coding sequence is TGTGCCTGGACCACGGGACTAGCGGGACCCAATGAGCAGTTCTTC. Translated, it gives CAWTTGLAGPNEQFF.

The chain combines TRBV19 with TRBJ2-1; TRBD1 might be the D (6 bases). This CDR3 is 12 amino acids long. V was cut by 3 bases and J by 9 bases, with 9 bases left in between. The V gene's germline CDR1 is LNHDA and CDR2 SQIVND (reference sequence). As DNA, the CDR3 is TGTGCCAGTAGTATTGGGACATTTGAGCAGTTCTTC. It specifies CASSIGTFEQFF.

This sequence joins TRBV5-1 and TRBJ2-1; 10 bases fit TRBD2. V lost 3 bases, J lost 7 bases, and 7 bases stayed unmatched. The germline V gene has CDR1 SGHRS and CDR2 YFSETQ. There are 15 residues in the CDR3. The DNA for the CDR3 is TGCGCCAGCAGCTCAGGGACTAGCGAACAAAATGAGCAGTTCTTC. Translation: CASSSGTSEQNEQFF. Full variable domain (rest looked up from reference TRBV5-1 and TRBJ2-1): KAGVTQTPRYLIKTRGQQVTLSCSPISGHRSVSWYQQTPGQGLQFLFEYFSETQRNKGNFPGRFSGRQFSNSRSEMNVSTLELGDSALYLCASSSGTSEQNEQFFGPGTRLTVL.

The rearrangement joins TRBV5-4 to TRBJ1-2; the match to TRBD1 covers 9 bases. Germline V gene lookup returns CDR1 SGHNT and CDR2 YYREEE (reference sequence). This CDR3 is built from 14 residues. V was clipped by 4 bases and J by 7 bases; unmatched bases: 8. The CDR3 sequence is CASSPTGGNGGYTF. Written as DNA, the CDR3 is TGTGCCAGCAGCCCTACAGGGGGCAACGGTGGCTACACCTTC.

V is TRBV18 and J is TRBJ1-2; D remains ambiguous. The V gene's germline CDR1 is KGHSH and CDR2 LQKENI. V lost 0 bases, J lost 3 bases, and 8 bases lay in between. This CDR3 has 14 residues. CDR3 bases: TGTGCCAGCTCACCACCGGCCTCTTACTATGGCTACACCTTC. It is translated as CASSPPASYYGYTF.

This chain uses TRBV15 with TRBJ1-4, with D unresolved. Trimming shortened V by 4 bases and J by 7 bases, and 16 bases separated the two germline ends. CDR3 length: 15 amino acids. The germline V gene encodes CDR1 LNHNV and CDR2 YYDKDF (reference sequence). The chain's CDR3 is CATSTTELSGEKLFF. CDR3 coding DNA: TGTGCCACCAGCACTACAGAGCTCTCAGGTGAAAAACTGTTTTTT.

The V call is TRBV30, the J call TRBJ2-7, with 7 bases lining up with TRBD2. Germline V CDR1 and CDR2: GTSNPN, SVGIG (reference sequence). The CDR3 sequence is 13 residues long. With V trimmed by 2 bases and J by 2 bases, 3 bases remained unmatched. CDR3 region: CAWSIRGAYEQYF. In DNA form, the CDR3 reads TGTGCCTGGAGTATACGGGGGGCCTACGAGCAGTACTTC. The entire variable domain, with the rest obtained from reference TRBV30 and TRBJ2-7, is as follows: SQTIHQWPATLVQPVGSPLSLECTVEGTSNPNLYWYRQAAGRGLQLLFYSVGIGQISSEVPQNLSASRPQDRQFILSSKKLLLSDSGFYLCAWSIRGAYEQYFGPGTRLTVT.

The chain combines TRBV28 with TRBJ2-2; D unclear. The CDR3 runs 11 residues. Germline assignment: CDR1 MDHEN and CDR2 SYDVKM. With 6 bases removed from V and 4 bases from J, the gap between germline ends came to 3 bases. The CDR3 here is CASRVTGELFF. The CDR3 coding sequence is TGTGCCAGCAGGGTCACCGGGGAGCTGTTTTTT.

The V and J genes are TRBV18 and TRBJ2-3; the D is unclear. V lost 5 bases and J lost 2, with 8 bases in between. The CDR3 runs to 13 residues. CDR1 is KGHSH and CDR2 is LQKENI in the germline V gene. CDR3 sequence reads: CASSGEITDTQYF. The CDR3 coding sequence is TGTGCCAGCTCAGGGGAAATCACAGATACGCAGTATTTT.